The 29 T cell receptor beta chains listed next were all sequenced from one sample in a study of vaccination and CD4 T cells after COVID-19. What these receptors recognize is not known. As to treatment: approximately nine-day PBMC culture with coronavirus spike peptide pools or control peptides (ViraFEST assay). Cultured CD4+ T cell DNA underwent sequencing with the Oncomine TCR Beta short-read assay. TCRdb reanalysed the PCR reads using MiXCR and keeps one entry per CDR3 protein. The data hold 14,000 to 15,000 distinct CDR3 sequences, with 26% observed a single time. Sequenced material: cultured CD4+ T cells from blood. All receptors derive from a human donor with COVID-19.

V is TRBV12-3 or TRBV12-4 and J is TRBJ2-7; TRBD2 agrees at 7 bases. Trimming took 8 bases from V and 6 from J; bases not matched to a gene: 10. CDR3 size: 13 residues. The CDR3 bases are TGTGCCAGCGGCCTCAAAGGGACTACCGAGCAGTACTTC. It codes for CASGLKGTTEQYF.

This CDR3 reads CASSDARTGVYNSPLHF. The CDR3 DNA is TGTGCCAGCAGTGATGCTCGGACAGGGGTTTATAATTCACCCCTCCACTTT. This sequence joins TRBV25-1 and TRBJ1-6; TRBD1 matches 9 bases. V lost 3 bases and J lost 4; bases outside the gene matches: 7. The CDR3 sequence is 17 residues long. CDR1 is MGHDK and CDR2 is SYGVNS in the germline V gene.

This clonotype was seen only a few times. CDR3 sequence reads: CASSLGLAGGTDTQYF. The CDR3, as DNA: TGTGCCAGCAGTCTGGGACTAGCCGGTGGCACAGATACGCAGTATTTT. This chain connects TRBV6-1 to TRBJ2-3; 9 bases are shared with TRBD2. The CDR3 is made up of 16 amino acids. CDR1 and CDR2 from the germline V gene are MNHNS and SASEGT. With 5 bases clipped from V and 1 base from J, the junction kept 7 bases outside the gene matches.

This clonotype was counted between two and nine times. As DNA, the CDR3 is TGTGCCAGCAGCAGAAGACAGACTCGTGCCACTGAAGCTTTCTTT. Encoded protein: CASSRRQTRATEAFF. This chain links TRBV7-8 with TRBJ1-1; weak D call: TRBD1 (5 bases). V was trimmed by 5 bases and J by 4 bases, leaving 17 bases between them. Germline CDR1 SGHVS, CDR2 FQNEAQ. The CDR3 sequence is 15 residues long.

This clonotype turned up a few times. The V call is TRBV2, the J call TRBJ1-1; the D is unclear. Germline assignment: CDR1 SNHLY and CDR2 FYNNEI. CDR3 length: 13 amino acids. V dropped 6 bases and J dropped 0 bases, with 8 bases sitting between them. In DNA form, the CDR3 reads TGTGCCAGCAGGGCAGAAGTGAACACTGAAGCTTTCTTT. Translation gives CASRAEVNTEAFF.

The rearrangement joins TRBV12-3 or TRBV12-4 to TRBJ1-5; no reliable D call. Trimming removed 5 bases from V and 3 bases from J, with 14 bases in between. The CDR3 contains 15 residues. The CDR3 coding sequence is TGTGCCAGCAGTGTTCTAGGGCAGAACAATCAGCCCCAGCATTTT. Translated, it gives CASSVLGQNNQPQHF.

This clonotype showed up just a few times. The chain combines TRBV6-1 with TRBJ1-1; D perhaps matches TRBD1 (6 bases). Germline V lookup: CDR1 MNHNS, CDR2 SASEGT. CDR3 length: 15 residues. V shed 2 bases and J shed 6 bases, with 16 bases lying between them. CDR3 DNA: TGTGCCAGCAGTGAATGGGGGGCCCCCTCTCCTGAAGCTTTCTTT. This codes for CASSEWGAPSPEAFF.

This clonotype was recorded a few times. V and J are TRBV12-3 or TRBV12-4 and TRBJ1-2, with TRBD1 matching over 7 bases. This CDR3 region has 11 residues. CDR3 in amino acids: CASGTAYGYTF. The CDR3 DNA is TGTGCGTCGGGGACAGCCTATGGCTACACCTTC.

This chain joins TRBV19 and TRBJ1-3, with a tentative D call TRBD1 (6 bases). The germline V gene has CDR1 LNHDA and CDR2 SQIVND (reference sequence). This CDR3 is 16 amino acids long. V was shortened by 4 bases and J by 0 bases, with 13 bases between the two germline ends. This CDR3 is CASSTTGFVSGNTIYF. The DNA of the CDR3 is TGTGCCAGTAGTACCACAGGGTTTGTCTCTGGAAACACCATATATTTT.

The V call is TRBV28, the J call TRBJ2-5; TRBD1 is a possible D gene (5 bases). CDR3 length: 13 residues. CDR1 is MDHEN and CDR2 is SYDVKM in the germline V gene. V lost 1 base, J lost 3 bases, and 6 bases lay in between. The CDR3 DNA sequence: TGTGCCAGCAGTTTATCCAGGGAAGAGACCCAGTACTTC. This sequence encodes CASSLSREETQYF. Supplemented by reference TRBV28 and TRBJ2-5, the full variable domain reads DVKVTQSSRYLVKRTGEKVFLECVQDMDHENMFWYRQDPGLGLRLIYFSYDVKMKEKGDIPEGYSVSREKKERFSLILESASTNQTSMYLCASSLSREETQYFGPGTRLLVL.

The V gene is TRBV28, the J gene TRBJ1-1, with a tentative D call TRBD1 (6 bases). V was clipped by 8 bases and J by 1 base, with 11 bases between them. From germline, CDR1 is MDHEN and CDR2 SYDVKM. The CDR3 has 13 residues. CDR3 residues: CASRRQANTEAFF. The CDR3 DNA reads TGTGCCAGCCGCAGACAGGCGAACACTGAAGCTTTCTTT.

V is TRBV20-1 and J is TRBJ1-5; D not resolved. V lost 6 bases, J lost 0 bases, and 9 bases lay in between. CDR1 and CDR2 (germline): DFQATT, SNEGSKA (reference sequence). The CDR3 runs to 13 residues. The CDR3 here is CSAWADSNQPQHF. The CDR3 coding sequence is TGCAGTGCCTGGGCAGATAGCAATCAGCCCCAGCATTTT.

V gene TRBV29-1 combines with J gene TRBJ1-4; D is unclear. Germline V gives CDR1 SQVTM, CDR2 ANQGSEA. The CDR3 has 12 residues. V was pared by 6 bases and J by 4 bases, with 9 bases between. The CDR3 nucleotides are TGCAGCGTGGGTGGTGGTAATGAAAAACTGTTTTTT. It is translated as CSVGGGNEKLFF. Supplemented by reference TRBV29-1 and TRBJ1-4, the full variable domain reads SAVISQKPSRDICQRGTSLTIQCQVDSQVTMMFWYRQQPGQSLTLIATANQGSEATYESGFVIDKFPISRPNLTFSTLTVSNMSPEDSSIYLCSVGGGNEKLFFGSGTQLSVL.

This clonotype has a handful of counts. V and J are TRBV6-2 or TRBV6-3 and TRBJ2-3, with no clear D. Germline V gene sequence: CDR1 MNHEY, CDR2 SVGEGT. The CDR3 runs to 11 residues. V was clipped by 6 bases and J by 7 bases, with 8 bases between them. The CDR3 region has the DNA TGTGCCAGCAGGCTTGGAAATACGCAGTATTTT. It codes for CASRLGNTQYF.

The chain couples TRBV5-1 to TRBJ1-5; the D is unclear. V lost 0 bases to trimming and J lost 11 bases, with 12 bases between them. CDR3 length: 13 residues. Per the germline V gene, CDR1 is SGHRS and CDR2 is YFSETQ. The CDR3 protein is CASSLGRNGAQHF. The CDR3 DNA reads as TGCGCCAGCAGCTTGGGACGGAATGGGGCCCAGCATTTT.

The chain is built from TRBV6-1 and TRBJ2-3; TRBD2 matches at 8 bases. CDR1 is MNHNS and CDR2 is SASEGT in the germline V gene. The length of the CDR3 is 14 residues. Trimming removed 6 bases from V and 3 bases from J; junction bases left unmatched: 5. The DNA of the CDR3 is TGTGCCAGCAGGGGCGAGCGGGGGACAGATACGCAGTATTTT. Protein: CASRGERGTDTQYF.

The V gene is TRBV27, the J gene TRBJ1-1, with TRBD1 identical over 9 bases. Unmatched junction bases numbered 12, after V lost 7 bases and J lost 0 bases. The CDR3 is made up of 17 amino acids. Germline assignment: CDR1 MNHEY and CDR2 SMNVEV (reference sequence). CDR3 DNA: TGTGCCAGCACCCGGACAGGGGTACCGTCCATGAACACTGAAGCTTTCTTT. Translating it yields CASTRTGVPSMNTEAFF.

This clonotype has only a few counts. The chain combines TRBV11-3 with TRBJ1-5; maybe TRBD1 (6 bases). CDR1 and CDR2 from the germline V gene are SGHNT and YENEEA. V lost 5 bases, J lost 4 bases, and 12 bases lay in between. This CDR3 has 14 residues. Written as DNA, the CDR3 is TGTGCCAGCAGCCAGACAGGTATTAATCAGCCCCAGCATTTT. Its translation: CASSQTGINQPQHF.

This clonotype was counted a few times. CDR3 sequence reads: CSARETGGARSSPLHF. CDR3 coding DNA: TGCAGTGCTAGAGAGACAGGGGGGGCTAGATCTTCACCCCTCCACTTT. The chain uses TRBV20-1 and TRBJ1-6, with TRBD1 identical over 9 bases. V was pared by 0 bases and J by 9 bases, with 9 bases of the junction left unmatched. CDR1 DFQATT and CDR2 SNEGSKA come from the germline V gene (reference sequence). This CDR3 region has 16 residues.

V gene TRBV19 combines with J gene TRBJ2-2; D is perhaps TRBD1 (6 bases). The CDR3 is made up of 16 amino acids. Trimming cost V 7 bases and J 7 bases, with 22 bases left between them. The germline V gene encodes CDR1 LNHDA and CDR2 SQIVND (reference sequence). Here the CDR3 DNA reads TGTGCCAGTATAAAGACCGGACAGCTCATGGGCGGGGAGCTGTTTTTT. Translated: CASIKTGQLMGGELFF.

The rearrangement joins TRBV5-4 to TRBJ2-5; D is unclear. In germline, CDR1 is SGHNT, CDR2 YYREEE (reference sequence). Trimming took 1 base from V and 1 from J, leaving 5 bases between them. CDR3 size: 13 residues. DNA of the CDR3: TGTGCCAGCAGCTTGAGGCCCCAAGAGACCCAGTACTTC. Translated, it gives CASSLRPQETQYF.

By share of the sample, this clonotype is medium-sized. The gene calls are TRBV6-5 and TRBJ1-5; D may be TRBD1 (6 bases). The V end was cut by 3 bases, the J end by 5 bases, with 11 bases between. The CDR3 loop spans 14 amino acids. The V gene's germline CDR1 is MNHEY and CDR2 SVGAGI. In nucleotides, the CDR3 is TGTGCCAGCAGTTATTCCACAGGGCATCAGCCCCAGCATTTT. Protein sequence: CASSYSTGHQPQHF.

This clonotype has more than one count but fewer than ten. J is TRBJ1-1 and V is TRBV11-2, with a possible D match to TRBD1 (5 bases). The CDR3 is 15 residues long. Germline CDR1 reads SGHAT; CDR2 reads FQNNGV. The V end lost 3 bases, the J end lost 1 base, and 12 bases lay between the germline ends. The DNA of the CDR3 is TGTGCCAGCAGCTTTACCACAGGAGCGAACACTGAAGCTTTCTTT. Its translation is CASSFTTGANTEAFF. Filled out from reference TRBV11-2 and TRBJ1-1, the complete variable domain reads EAGVAQSPRYKIIEKRQSVAFWCNPISGHATLYWYQQILGQGPKLLIQFQNNGVVDDSQLPKDRFSAERLKGVDSTLKIQPAKLEDSAVYLCASSFTTGANTEAFFGQGTRLTVV.

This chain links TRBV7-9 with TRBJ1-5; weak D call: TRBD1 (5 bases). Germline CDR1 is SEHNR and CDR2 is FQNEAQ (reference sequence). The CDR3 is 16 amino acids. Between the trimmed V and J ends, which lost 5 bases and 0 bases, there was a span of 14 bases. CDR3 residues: CASSLGTDYSNQPQHF. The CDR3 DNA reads TGTGCCAGCAGCCTTGGGACCGACTATAGCAATCAGCCCCAGCATTTT.

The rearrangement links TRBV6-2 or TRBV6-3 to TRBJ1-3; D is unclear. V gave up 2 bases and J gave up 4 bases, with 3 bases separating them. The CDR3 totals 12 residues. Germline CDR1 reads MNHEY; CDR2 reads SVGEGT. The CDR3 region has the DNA TGTGCCAGCAGTTACCCGGGAAACACCATATATTTT. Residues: CASSYPGNTIYF.

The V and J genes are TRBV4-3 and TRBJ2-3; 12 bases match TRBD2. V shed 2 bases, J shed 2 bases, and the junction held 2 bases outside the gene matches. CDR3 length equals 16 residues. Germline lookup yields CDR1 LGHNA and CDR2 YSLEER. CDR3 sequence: CASSQLAGGNTDTQYF. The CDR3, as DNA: TGCGCCAGCAGCCAACTAGCGGGGGGGAACACAGATACGCAGTATTTT.

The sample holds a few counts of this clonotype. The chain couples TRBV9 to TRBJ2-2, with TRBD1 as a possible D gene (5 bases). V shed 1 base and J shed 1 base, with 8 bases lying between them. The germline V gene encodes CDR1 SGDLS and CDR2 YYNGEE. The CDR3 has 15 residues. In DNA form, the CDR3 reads TGTGCCAGCAGCGTACGCAGGGAGAACACCGGGGAGCTGTTTTTT. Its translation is CASSVRRENTGELFF.

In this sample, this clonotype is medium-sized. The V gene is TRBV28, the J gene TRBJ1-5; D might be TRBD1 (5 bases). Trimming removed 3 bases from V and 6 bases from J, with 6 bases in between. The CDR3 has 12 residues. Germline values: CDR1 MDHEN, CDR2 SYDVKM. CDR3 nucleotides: TGTGCCAGCAGTTTGAGGGGTCAGCCCCAGCATTTT. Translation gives CASSLRGQPQHF.

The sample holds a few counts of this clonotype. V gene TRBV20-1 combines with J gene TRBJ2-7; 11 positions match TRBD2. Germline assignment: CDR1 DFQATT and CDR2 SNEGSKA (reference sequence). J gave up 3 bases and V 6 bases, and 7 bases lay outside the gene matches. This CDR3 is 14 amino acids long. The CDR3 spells CSAVLAGANYEQYF. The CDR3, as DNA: TGCAGTGCGGTACTAGCGGGGGCAAACTACGAGCAGTACTTC.